The 21 T cell receptor beta chains given below trace back to one sample, sequenced in a study of T cells expressing NK-cell markers. No DNA is given; TCRdb re-called the 5' RACE reads and lists each CDR3 protein once. In all, the sample yields 200,000 to 300,000 distinct CDR3 sequences. The source material was blood T cells: a sorted CD56 or NKG2C T cell subset, CD4+ or CD8+ T cells, or bulk PBMC T cells (not recorded which). Source of these receptors: a woman aged 18 to 75 in good health.

This chain links TRBV4-3 with TRBJ2-7; TCRdb designates TRBD1, a call that cannot be tested without DNA. Germline lookup yields CDR1 LGHNA and CDR2 YSLEER. The CDR3 contains 16 residues. CDR3: CASSHPGEGGSYEQYF.

The chain combines TRBV20-1 with TRBJ1-5; absent DNA, TCRdb's TRBD1 call cannot be checked. CDR1 DFQATT and CDR2 SNEGSKA come from the germline V gene (reference sequence). The CDR3 has 12 residues. This chain's CDR3 is CAKGDAHQPQHF.

The genes are TRBV12-3 or TRBV12-4 and TRBJ2-2; TCRdb returns TRBD2, unconfirmable since there is no DNA. The length of the CDR3 is 16 residues. CDR3 in amino acids: CASSLLLAGNTGELFF.

The chain carries TRBV5-1 and TRBJ2-2; TCRdb's D call, TRBD1, is unchecked because there is no DNA. The CDR3 runs to 15 residues. Looked up from germline, CDR1 is SGHRS and CDR2 is YFSETQ. The CDR3 spells CASSYITGNTGELFF. Full variable domain (missing parts from reference TRBV5-1 and TRBJ2-2): KAGVTQTPRYLIKTRGQQVTLSCSPISGHRSVSWYQQTPGQGLQFLFEYFSETQRNKGNFPGRFSGRQFSNSRSEMNVSTLELGDSALYLCASSYITGNTGELFFGEGSRLTVL.

The V gene is TRBV7-3, the J gene TRBJ2-2; TCRdb returns TRBD1, unconfirmable since there is no DNA. CDR1 is SGHTA, CDR2 FQGTGA, per germline. The CDR3 runs 16 residues. CDR3 in amino acids: CASSQASGGFTGELFF.

The chain carries TRBV14 and TRBJ1-1; TCRdb's D call of TRBD1 is untestable without DNA. The CDR3 is 14 residues long. From germline, CDR1 is SGHDN and CDR2 FVKESK. The chain's CDR3 is CASSLLNGQGGAFF.

The J gene is TRBJ2-1, the V gene TRBV12-5; with no DNA, the TCRdb D assignment of TRBD1 cannot be verified. The CDR3 spans 14 residues. Per the germline V gene, CDR1 is LGHNT and CDR2 is FRNRAP. CDR3 sequence reads: CASGPGQGANEQFF.

The chain uses TRBV7-2 and TRBJ2-3. The CDR3 runs 15 residues. Germline CDR1 SGHTA, CDR2 FQGNSA. The CDR3: CASSFGRSTTDTQYF.

J is TRBJ2-3 and V is TRBV7-2; the TRBD2 assignment by TCRdb is unverifiable without DNA. From germline, CDR1 is SGHTA and CDR2 FQGNSA. The CDR3 spans 14 residues. The CDR3 region is CASSSLALGTSQYF.

The V call is TRBV20-1, the J call TRBJ1-5; TCRdb returns TRBD1, unconfirmable since there is no DNA. This CDR3 contains 17 residues. Germline CDR1 and CDR2: DFQATT and SNEGSKA (reference sequence). The CDR3 loop reads CSASPLGQGVSNQPQHF.

The chain is built from TRBV29-1 and TRBJ1-3; the TCRdb call, TRBD1, lacks DNA for checking. Germline V gene data show CDR1 as SQVTM and CDR2 as ANQGSEA. This CDR3 has 14 amino acids. The CDR3 protein is CSVLDRTAGNTIYF. Together with reference TRBV29-1 and TRBJ1-3, the CDR3 gives the full variable domain: SAVISQKPSRDICQRGTSLTIQCQVDSQVTMMFWYRQQPGQSLTLIATANQGSEATYESGFVIDKFPISRPNLTFSTLTVSNMSPEDSSIYLCSVLDRTAGNTIYFGEGSWLTVV.

The chain couples TRBV7-2 to TRBJ2-2. CDR3 length equals 13 residues. Germline V gene sequence: CDR1 SGHTA, CDR2 FQGNSA. CDR3 in amino acids: CASSPQMVGELFF.

This chain connects TRBV7-9 to TRBJ2-3; checking the TCRdb D call of TRBD1 is not possible without DNA. Germline lookup yields CDR1 SEHNR and CDR2 FQNEAQ (reference sequence). The CDR3 sequence is 17 residues long. This chain's CDR3 is CASSPSTGKLGTDTQYF.

The genes are TRBV12-3 or TRBV12-4 and TRBJ2-5; absent DNA, TCRdb's TRBD2 call cannot be checked. This CDR3 region has 16 residues. The CDR3 spells CASSPGLAGPKETQYF.

The V and J genes are TRBV3-1 and TRBJ2-5. The CDR3 runs to 13 residues. Germline V gene data show CDR1 as LGHDT and CDR2 as YNNKEL (reference sequence). CDR3: CASSPLYQETQYF.

The chain has TRBV4-1 and TRBJ1-1; the TRBD1 assignment by TCRdb is unverifiable without DNA. The CDR3 spans 15 residues. Germline-derived CDR1 and CDR2 are MGHRA and YSYEKL. This CDR3 reads CASSREQGFWTEAFF.

The chain carries TRBV13 and TRBJ2-6; TCRdb reports TRBD2, a call that lacks DNA to check it against. Germline lookup yields CDR1 PRHDT and CDR2 FYEKMQ (reference sequence). The CDR3 extends over 16 amino acids. CDR3 sequence: CASSSGVRPGANVLTF.

The V call is TRBV7-8, the J call TRBJ2-1; TCRdb picks TRBD2, but there is no DNA to check that call. Germline values: CDR1 SGHVS, CDR2 FQNEAQ. The CDR3 has 14 amino acids. Here the CDR3 reads CASSYGPSNNEQFF.

The chain employs TRBV11-2 and TRBJ2-1; there is no DNA to check the TCRdb D call of TRBD2. Per germline, CDR1 SGHAT and CDR2 FQNNGV. The length of the CDR3 is 15 residues. CDR3 residues: CASSPRETNYNEQFF.

The gene calls are TRBV4-1 and TRBJ1-2; TCRdb's D call, TRBD1, is unchecked because there is no DNA. Germline loops: CDR1 MGHRA, CDR2 YSYEKL. The CDR3 is made up of 15 amino acids. CDR3 protein: CASSQGMGPNYGYTF.

The chain has TRBV5-6 and TRBJ1-3. Germline V gene data show CDR1 as SGHDT and CDR2 as YYEEEE. This CDR3 is built from 13 residues. The CDR3 loop reads CASRIVSGNTIYF.